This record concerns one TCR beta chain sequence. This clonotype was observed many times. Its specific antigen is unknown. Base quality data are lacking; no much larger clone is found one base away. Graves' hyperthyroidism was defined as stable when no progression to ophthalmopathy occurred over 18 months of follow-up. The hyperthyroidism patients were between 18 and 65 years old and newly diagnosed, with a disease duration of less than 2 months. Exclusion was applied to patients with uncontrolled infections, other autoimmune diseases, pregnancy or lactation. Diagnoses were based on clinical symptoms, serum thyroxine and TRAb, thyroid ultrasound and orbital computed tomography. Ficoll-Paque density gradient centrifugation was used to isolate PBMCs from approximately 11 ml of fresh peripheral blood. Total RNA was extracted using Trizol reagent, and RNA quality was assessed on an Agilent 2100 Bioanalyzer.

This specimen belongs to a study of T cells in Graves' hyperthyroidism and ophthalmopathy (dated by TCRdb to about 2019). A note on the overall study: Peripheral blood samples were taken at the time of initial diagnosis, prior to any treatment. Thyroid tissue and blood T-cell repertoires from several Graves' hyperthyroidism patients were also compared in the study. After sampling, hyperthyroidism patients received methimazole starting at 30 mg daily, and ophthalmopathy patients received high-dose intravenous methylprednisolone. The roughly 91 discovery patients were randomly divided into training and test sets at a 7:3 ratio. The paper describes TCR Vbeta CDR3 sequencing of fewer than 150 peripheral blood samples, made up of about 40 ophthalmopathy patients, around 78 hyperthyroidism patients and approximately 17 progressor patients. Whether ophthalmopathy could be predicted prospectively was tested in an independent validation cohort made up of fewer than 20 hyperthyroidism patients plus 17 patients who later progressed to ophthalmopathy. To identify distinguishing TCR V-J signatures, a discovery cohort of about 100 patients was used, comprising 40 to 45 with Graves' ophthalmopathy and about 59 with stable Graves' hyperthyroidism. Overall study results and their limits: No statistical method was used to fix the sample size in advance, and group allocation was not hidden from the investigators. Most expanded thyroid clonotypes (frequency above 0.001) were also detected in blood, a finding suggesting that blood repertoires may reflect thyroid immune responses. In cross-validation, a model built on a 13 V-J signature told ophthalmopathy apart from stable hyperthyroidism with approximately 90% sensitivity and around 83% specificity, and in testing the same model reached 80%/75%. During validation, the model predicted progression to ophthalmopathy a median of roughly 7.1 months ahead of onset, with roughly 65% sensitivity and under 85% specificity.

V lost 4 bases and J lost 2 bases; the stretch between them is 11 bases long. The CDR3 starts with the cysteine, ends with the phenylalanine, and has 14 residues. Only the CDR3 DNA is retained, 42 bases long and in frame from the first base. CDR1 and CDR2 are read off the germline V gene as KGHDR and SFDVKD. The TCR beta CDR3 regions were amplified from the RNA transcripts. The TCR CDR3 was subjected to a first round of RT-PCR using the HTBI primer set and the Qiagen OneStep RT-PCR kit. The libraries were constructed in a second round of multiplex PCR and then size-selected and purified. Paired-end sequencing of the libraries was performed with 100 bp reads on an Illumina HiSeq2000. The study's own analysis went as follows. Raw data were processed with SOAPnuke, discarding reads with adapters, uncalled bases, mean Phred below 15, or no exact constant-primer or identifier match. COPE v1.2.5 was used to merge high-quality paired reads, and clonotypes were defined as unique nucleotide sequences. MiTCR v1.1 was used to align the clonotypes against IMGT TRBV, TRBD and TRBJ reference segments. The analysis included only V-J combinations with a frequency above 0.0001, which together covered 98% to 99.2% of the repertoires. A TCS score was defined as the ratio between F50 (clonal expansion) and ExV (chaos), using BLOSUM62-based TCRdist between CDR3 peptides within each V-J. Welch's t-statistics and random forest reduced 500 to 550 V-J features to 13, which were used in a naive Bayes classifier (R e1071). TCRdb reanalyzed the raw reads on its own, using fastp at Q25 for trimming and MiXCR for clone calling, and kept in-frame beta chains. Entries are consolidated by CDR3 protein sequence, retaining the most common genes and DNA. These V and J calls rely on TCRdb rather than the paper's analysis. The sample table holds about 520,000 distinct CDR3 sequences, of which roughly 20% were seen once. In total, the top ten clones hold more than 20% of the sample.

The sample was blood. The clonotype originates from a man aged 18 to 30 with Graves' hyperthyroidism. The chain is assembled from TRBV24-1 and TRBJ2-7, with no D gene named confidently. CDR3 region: CATSESGRTYEQYF. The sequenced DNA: TGTGCCACCAGTGAAAGTGGCCGCACCTACGAGCAGTACTTC.